Presented here are 31 T cell receptor beta chains from one specimen sequenced in a study of blood T cell repertoires in COVID-19. TCRdb's copy holds only in-frame clones and misses some; the assay was immunoSEQ multiplex PCR. This sample carries 350,000 to 400,000 clones, more than 85% of them seen once, and the ten largest clones take roughly 0.9%. The sample comprised PBMCs or T cells enriched from blood (not recorded which). These receptors were obtained from a woman aged 40 to 50 who had been exposed to COVID-19.

The rearrangement joins TRBV19 to TRBJ1-5; 11 nucleotides align to TRBD1. This CDR3 comprises 19 residues. Germline trimming cut 2 bases from V and 1 base from J; bases unmatched to any gene: 10. Germline CDR1 is LNHDA and CDR2 is SQIVND (reference sequence). The CDR3 reads CASSILRTGGKGSNQPQHF. Written as DNA, the CDR3 is TGTGCCAGTAGTATACTTAGGACAGGGGGCAAGGGAAGCAATCAGCCCCAGCATTTT.

This clone appeared many times. V usage is TRBV6-6 and J usage is TRBJ2-1; TRBD1 might be the D (6 bases). V was shortened by 8 bases and J by 1 base, with 15 bases between the two germline ends. The CDR3 extends over 15 amino acids. The germline V gene encodes CDR1 MNHNY and CDR2 SVGAGI (reference sequence). As DNA, the CDR3 is TGTGCCAGCGGGGGACACCTCTTGTCCTACAATGAGCAGTTCTTC. The encoded protein is CASGGHLLSYNEQFF.

The chain links TRBV6-5 to TRBJ1-1; 8 bases align to TRBD1. Germline CDR1 and CDR2: MNHEY and SVGAGI. CDR3 length: 13 residues. J was trimmed by 0 bases and V by 10 bases; bases with no gene match: 4. CDR3 nucleotide sequence: TGTGCCACCACAGGGGGGCTGAACACTGAAGCTTTCTTT. Translated, it gives CATTGGLNTEAFF.

The chain has TRBV6-5 and TRBJ1-1; D may be TRBD1 (6 bases). This CDR3 is built from 14 residues. The ends were cut back, 2 bases at V and 4 bases at J, with 11 bases in the middle. Germline assignment: CDR1 MNHEY and CDR2 SVGAGI. The CDR3 is CASSYQTGFTEAFF. As DNA, the CDR3 is TGTGCCAGCAGTTACCAAACAGGGTTCACTGAAGCTTTCTTT.

The chain links TRBV2 to TRBJ1-5, with 8 bases aligning to TRBD1. V lost 4 bases, J lost 1 base, and 12 bases stayed unmatched. This CDR3 has 18 residues. From germline, CDR1 is SNHLY and CDR2 FYNNEI. CDR3 sequence (DNA): TGTGCCAGCAGTGGGGGACAGGCGGGGATCTGGAGCAATCAGCCCCAGCATTTT. This translates into CASSGGQAGIWSNQPQHF. Combining the CDR3 with reference TRBV2 and TRBJ1-5 gives the whole variable domain EPEVTQTPSHQVTQMGQEVILRCVPISNHLYFYWYRQILGQKVEFLVSFYNNEISEKSEIFDDQFSVERPDGSNFTLKIRSTKLEDSAMYFCASSGGQAGIWSNQPQHFGDGTRLSIL.

The chain is built from TRBV11-3 and TRBJ2-7, with 10 bases identical to TRBD1. Germline V gives CDR1 SGHNT, CDR2 YENEEA. V was pared by 6 bases and J by 6 bases, with 2 bases of the junction left unmatched. There are 12 residues in the CDR3. The CDR3 nucleotides are TGTGCCAGCAGGGGGACAGGGGTCGAGCAGTACTTC. This encodes CASRGTGVEQYF.

The chain couples TRBV9 to TRBJ1-2; unclear D gene. Germline V gene data show CDR1 as SGDLS and CDR2 as YYNGEE. V was shortened by 3 bases and J by 8 bases, with 14 bases between the two germline ends. CDR3 size: 13 residues. CDR3 in amino acids: CASSGSDLRGYTF. In DNA form, the CDR3 reads TGTGCCAGCAGCGGCAGCGACCTTAGGGGCTACACCTTC. Using reference TRBV9 and TRBJ1-2 for the parts outside the CDR3, the full variable domain is DSGVTQTPKHLITATGQRVTLRCSPRSGDLSVYWYQQSLDQGLQFLIQYYNGEERAKGNILERFSAQQFPDLHSELNLSSLELGDSALYFCASSGSDLRGYTFGSGTRLTVV.

The gene calls are TRBV5-4 and TRBJ1-2; 7 positions match TRBD1. CDR3 length: 16 residues. The V gene end was trimmed by 0 bases and the J gene end by 4 bases; junction bases not matched to a gene: 9. Germline V gene lookup returns CDR1 SGHNT and CDR2 YYREEE (reference sequence). CDR3 protein: CASSLDRGGGGYGYTF. CDR3 DNA: TGTGCCAGCAGCTTGGACAGGGGAGGAGGGGGCTATGGCTACACCTTC.

The chain recombines TRBV5-1 with TRBJ1-5, with 8 positions matching TRBD1. Per germline, CDR1 SGHRS and CDR2 YFSETQ. Trimming took 2 bases from V and 7 from J; bases not matched to a gene: 11. The CDR3 sequence is 16 residues long. The CDR3 DNA is TGCGCCAGCAGCTTAGGGGGTGTGGCAGGGGGCCAGCCCCAGCATTTT. This translates into CASSLGGVAGGQPQHF. Looking up the rest from reference TRBV5-1 and TRBJ1-5 gives the full variable domain: KAGVTQTPRYLIKTRGQQVTLSCSPISGHRSVSWYQQTPGQGLQFLFEYFSETQRNKGNFPGRFSGRQFSNSRSEMNVSTLELGDSALYLCASSLGGVAGGQPQHFGDGTRLSIL.

V usage is TRBV5-6 and J usage is TRBJ1-1, with D unresolved. Between the trimmed V and J ends, which lost 1 base and 1 base, there was a span of 8 bases. The CDR3 totals 14 residues. CDR1 SGHDT and CDR2 YYEEEE come from the germline V gene. CDR3 loop: CASSLTGGNTEAFF. The DNA of the CDR3 is TGTGCCAGCAGCTTGACCGGCGGGAACACTGAAGCTTTCTTT.

This clone was observed a handful of times. The chain employs TRBV7-6 and TRBJ1-6; no reliable D call. CDR1 and CDR2 from the germline V gene are SGHVS and FNYEAQ. V lost 2 bases to trimming and J lost 10 bases, with 12 bases between them. CDR3 length: 14 residues. The CDR3 here is CASSLLSLASPLHF. CDR3 bases: TGTGCCAGCAGCTTATTGAGTTTAGCCTCACCCCTCCACTTT.

Details on this clone: At one boundary the junction diverges from the germline segment, which might be a read error. The chain joins TRBV30 to TRBJ2-2, with 10 bases matching TRBD1. The CDR3 is 17 amino acids. CDR1 is GTSNPN, CDR2 SVGIG, per germline (reference sequence). The CDR3 region has the DNA TGTGCCTGGAGGAGACGGGACAGGGGTTCGAACGCCGGGGAGCTGTTTTTT. Translated: CAWRRRDRGSNAGELFF.

The chain carries TRBV7-2 and TRBJ1-1; TRBD1 matches at 8 bases. This CDR3 region has 15 residues. Germline trimming cut 0 bases from V and 5 bases from J; bases unmatched to any gene: 5. Per the germline V gene, CDR1 is SGHTA and CDR2 is FQGNSA. CDR3 coding DNA: TGTGCCAGCAGCTTAGCCTCAGGGGGCTGGACTGAAGCTTTCTTT. Translating it yields CASSLASGGWTEAFF.

This chain connects TRBV12-5 to TRBJ1-1; TRBD1 aligns across 10 bases. V shed 5 bases and J 3 bases; nucleotides not matched to a gene: 9. The CDR3 is 16 residues long. CDR1 and CDR2 (germline): LGHNT, FRNRAP. The CDR3 DNA is TGTGCTAGTGGTGACCGGGACAGGGGTAGGGACACTGAAGCTTTCTTT. Amino acids: CASGDRDRGRDTEAFF.

CDR3 protein: CASSPHNSPLHF. DNA of the CDR3: TGTGCCAGCAGCCCTCATAATTCACCCCTCCACTTT. This chain connects TRBV12-3 or TRBV12-4 to TRBJ1-6; no firm D call. Trimming removed 6 bases from V and 5 bases from J, with 5 bases in between. The CDR3 contains 12 residues.

V gene TRBV20-1 combines with J gene TRBJ1-4; D ambiguous. From germline, CDR1 is DFQATT and CDR2 SNEGSKA (reference sequence). V lost 3 bases and J lost 4, with 9 bases in between. CDR3 size: 13 residues. The DNA of the CDR3 is TGCAGTGCTAGTCCTCAGATTAATGAAAAACTGTTTTTT. The encoded protein is CSASPQINEKLFF.

This chain joins TRBV19 and TRBJ1-2; no clear D. V was clipped by 2 bases and J by 4 bases, with 11 bases between them. The CDR3 is 14 residues long. Per germline, CDR1 LNHDA and CDR2 SQIVND (reference sequence). The CDR3 protein is CASSINGGAYGYTF. CDR3 DNA: TGTGCCAGTAGTATAAACGGAGGCGCCTATGGCTACACCTTC.

This clone was recorded only once. This chain links TRBV5-8 with TRBJ2-7; TRBD2 matches at 13 bases. Germline values: CDR1 SGHTS, CDR2 YDEGEE. The CDR3 totals 15 residues. J gave up 2 bases and V 4 bases, and 3 bases lay outside the gene matches. CDR3 loop: CASSRTSGSPYEQYF. The CDR3 coding sequence is TGTGCCAGCAGCCGGACTAGCGGGAGTCCCTACGAGCAGTACTTC.

This clone has only one observation. This sequence joins TRBV7-2 and TRBJ1-3; TRBD1 agrees at 9 bases. The V gene end was trimmed by 4 bases and the J gene end by 3 bases; junction bases not matched to a gene: 4. The CDR3 is made up of 15 amino acids. Per germline, CDR1 SGHTA and CDR2 FQGNSA. This CDR3 is CASSSQGAGGNTIYF. In DNA, the CDR3 is TGTGCCAGCAGCTCACAGGGGGCGGGTGGAAACACCATATATTTT. The full variable domain, completed using reference TRBV7-2 and TRBJ1-3, is GAGVSQSPSNKVTEKGKDVELRCDPISGHTALYWYRQSLGQGLEFLIYFQGNSAPDKSGLPSDRFSAERTGGSVSTLTIQRTQQEDSAVYLCASSSQGAGGNTIYFGEGSWLTVV.

The V gene is TRBV2, the J gene TRBJ1-4; D gene uncertain. With 1 base removed from V and 6 bases from J, the gap between germline ends came to 12 bases. Germline V CDR1 and CDR2: SNHLY, FYNNEI. This CDR3 contains 15 residues. The CDR3 DNA follows: TGTGCCAGCAGTGAAGAACCAGGATCGGATGAAAAACTGTTTTTT. Translating gives CASSEEPGSDEKLFF.

The genes are TRBV18 and TRBJ2-7, with 7 nucleotides matching TRBD1. This CDR3 spans 15 amino acids. CDR1 and CDR2 from the germline V gene are KGHSH and LQKENI. Germline trimming cut 0 bases from V and 6 bases from J; bases unmatched to any gene: 8. CDR3 in DNA: TGTGCCAGCTCACCACCGGCCAGCCCAGGGGGCGAGCAGTACTTC. It specifies CASSPPASPGGEQYF.

V is TRBV12-3 or TRBV12-4 and J is TRBJ1-2; TRBD1 matches at 9 bases. The J segment lost 8 bases and the V segment lost 5 bases, leaving 6 bases of the junction unmatched. The CDR3 is 13 amino acids. This CDR3 is CASSTGTGYGYTF. CDR3 DNA sequence: TGTGCCAGCAGTACCGGGACAGGGTACGGCTACACCTTC.

The chain uses TRBV18 and TRBJ1-2; 7 nucleotides match TRBD1. Looked up from germline, CDR1 is KGHSH and CDR2 is LQKENI. J lost 3 bases, V lost 3 bases, and 7 bases had no gene match. The CDR3 runs to 15 residues. The CDR3 region has the DNA TGTGCCAGCTCACCCCAGACAGGGTGGGACTATGGCTACACCTTC. Translated, it gives CASSPQTGWDYGYTF.

The chain links TRBV28 to TRBJ1-2; TRBD1 matches 9 bases. V shed 5 bases and J 3 bases; nucleotides not matched to a gene: 4. From germline, CDR1 is MDHEN and CDR2 SYDVKM. This CDR3 spans 14 amino acids. The CDR3 is CASSPTGGYYGYTF. The CDR3 DNA reads TGTGCCAGCAGTCCGACAGGGGGGTACTATGGCTACACCTTC.

This rearrangement joins TRBV29-1 to TRBJ1-2; TRBD1 agrees at 8 bases. V trimming: 0 bases; J trimming: 6 bases; junction bases outside the gene matches: 9. The germline CDR1 and CDR2 sequences are SQVTM and ANQGSEA. This CDR3 spans 15 amino acids. The CDR3 nucleotides read TGCAGCGTTGAAGATATTGGACAGGGAGGGAATGGCTACACCTTC. Protein sequence: CSVEDIGQGGNGYTF. The variable domain in full, with the rest retrieved from reference TRBV29-1 and TRBJ1-2, is SAVISQKPSRDICQRGTSLTIQCQVDSQVTMMFWYRQQPGQSLTLIATANQGSEATYESGFVIDKFPISRPNLTFSTLTVSNMSPEDSSIYLCSVEDIGQGGNGYTFGSGTRLTVV.

J is TRBJ2-3 and V is TRBV19; 8 bases agree with TRBD2. Germline assignment: CDR1 LNHDA and CDR2 SQIVND (reference sequence). With V trimmed by 3 bases and J by 6 bases, 14 bases remained unmatched. The CDR3 covers 17 residues. CDR3 sequence reads: CASSIGAGTRSLDTQYF. As DNA, the CDR3 is TGTGCCAGTAGTATTGGAGCGGGGACTAGAAGTTTGGATACGCAGTATTTT.

This clone was seen a few times. This rearrangement joins TRBV6-5 to TRBJ1-1; D is unresolved. The CDR3 is 14 amino acids. Germline CDR1 MNHEY, CDR2 SVGAGI. Trimming stripped 5 bases from V and 0 bases from J, with 10 bases between. The CDR3 reads CASSKHVLNTEAFF. CDR3 nucleotides: TGTGCCAGCAGTAAACACGTCTTGAACACTGAAGCTTTCTTT.

V and J are TRBV10-2 and TRBJ1-1; 10 bases line up with TRBD1. Germline CDR1 WSHSY, CDR2 SAAADI. V was pared by 7 bases and J by 1 base, with 12 bases of the junction left unmatched. This CDR3 is built from 17 residues. The CDR3 region is CASMTRDRGIENTEAFF. The CDR3 region has the DNA TGCGCCAGCATGACGAGGGACAGGGGAATAGAGAACACTGAAGCTTTCTTT.

The J gene is TRBJ1-2, the V gene TRBV6-1, with no clear D. V was pared by 2 bases and J by 2 bases, with 6 bases between. The CDR3 is 13 amino acids. CDR1 is MNHNS and CDR2 is SASEGT in the germline V gene. CDR3 coding DNA: TGTGCCAGCAGTGAAAAGAGAAACTATGGCTACACCTTC. Encoded protein: CASSEKRNYGYTF.

In its sample, this clone was seen a few times. V usage is TRBV6-5 and J usage is TRBJ1-1, with no clear D. V shed 10 bases and J shed 2 bases, with 17 bases lying between them. Per germline, CDR1 MNHEY and CDR2 SVGAGI. This CDR3 is built from 14 residues. CDR3 coding DNA: TGTGCCATCCGCGGGGATTACCCAAACACTGAAGCTTTCTTT. It encodes CAIRGDYPNTEAFF.

The table lists this clone with a count of one. This chain uses TRBV29-1 with TRBJ1-1; 8 bases agree with TRBD1. The germline CDR1 and CDR2 sequences are SQVTM and ANQGSEA. This CDR3 is built from 14 residues. V dropped 4 bases and J dropped 5; count of bases not matched to a gene: 9. Here the CDR3 DNA reads TGCAGCGTTGGACGACAGGGGAGGGGAACTGAAGCTTTCTTT. This codes for CSVGRQGRGTEAFF.